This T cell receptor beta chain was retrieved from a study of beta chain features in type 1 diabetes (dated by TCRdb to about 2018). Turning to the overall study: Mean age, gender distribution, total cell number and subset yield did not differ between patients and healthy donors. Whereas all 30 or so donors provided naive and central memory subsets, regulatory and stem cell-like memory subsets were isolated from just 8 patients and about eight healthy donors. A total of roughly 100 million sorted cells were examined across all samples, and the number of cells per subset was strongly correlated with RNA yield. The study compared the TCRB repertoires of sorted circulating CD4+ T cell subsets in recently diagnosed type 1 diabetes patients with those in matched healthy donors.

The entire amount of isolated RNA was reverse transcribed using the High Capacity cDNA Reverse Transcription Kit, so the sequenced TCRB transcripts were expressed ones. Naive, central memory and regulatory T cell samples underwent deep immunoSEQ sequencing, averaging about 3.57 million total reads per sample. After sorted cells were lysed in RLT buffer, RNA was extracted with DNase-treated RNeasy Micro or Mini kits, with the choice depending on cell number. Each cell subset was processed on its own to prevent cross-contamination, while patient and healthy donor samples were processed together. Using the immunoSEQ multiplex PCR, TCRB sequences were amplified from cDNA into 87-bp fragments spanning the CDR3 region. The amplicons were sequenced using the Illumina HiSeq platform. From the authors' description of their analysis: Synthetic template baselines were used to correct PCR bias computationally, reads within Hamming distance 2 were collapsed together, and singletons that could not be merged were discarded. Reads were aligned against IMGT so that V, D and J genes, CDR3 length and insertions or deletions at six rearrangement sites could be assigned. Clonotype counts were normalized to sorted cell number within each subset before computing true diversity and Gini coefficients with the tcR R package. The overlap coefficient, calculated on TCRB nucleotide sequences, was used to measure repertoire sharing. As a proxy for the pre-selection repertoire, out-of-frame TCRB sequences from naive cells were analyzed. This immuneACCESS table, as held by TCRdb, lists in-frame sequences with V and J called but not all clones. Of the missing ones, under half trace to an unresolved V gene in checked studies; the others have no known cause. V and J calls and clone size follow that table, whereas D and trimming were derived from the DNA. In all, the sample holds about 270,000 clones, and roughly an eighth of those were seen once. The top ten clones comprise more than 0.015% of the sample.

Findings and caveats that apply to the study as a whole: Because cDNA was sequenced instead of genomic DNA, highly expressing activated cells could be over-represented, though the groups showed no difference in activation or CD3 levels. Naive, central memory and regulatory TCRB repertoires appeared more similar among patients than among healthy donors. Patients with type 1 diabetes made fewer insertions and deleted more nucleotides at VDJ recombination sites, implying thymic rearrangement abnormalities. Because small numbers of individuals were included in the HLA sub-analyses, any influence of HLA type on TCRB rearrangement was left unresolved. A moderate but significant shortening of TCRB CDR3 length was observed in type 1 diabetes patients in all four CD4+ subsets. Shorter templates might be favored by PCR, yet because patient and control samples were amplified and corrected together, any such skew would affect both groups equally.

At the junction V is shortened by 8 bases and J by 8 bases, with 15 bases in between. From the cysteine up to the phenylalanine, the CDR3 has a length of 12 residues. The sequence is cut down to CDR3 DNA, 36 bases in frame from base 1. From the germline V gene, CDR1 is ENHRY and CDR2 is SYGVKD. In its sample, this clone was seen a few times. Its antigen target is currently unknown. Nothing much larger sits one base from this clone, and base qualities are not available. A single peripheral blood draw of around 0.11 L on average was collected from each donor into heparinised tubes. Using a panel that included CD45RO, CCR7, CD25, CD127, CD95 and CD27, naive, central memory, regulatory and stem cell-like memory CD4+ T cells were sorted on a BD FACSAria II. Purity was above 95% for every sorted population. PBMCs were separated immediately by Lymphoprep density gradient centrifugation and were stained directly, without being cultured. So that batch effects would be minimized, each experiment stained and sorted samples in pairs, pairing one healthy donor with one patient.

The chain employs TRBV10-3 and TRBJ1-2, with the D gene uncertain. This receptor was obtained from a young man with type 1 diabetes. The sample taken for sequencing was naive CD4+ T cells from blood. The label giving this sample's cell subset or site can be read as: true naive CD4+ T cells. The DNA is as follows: TGTGCCATCCAAGACGGGAAAGGAGGCTACACCTTC. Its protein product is CAIQDGKGGYTF.